The 18 T cell receptor beta chains reported below all come from one sample, sequenced in a study of response to subunit inactivated influenza vaccine. One entry per CDR3 protein, called by TCRdb with MiXCR from the RT-PCR reads. The data hold 250,000 to 350,000 distinct CDR3 sequences, with around 22% observed a single time. This specimen consisted of PBMCs from blood, obtained less than 22 months after vaccination. All receptors derive from a man between 50 and 69 years old who received an inactivated influenza vaccine.

The rearrangement links TRBV20-1 to TRBJ1-5; TRBD1 might be the D (5 bases). CDR1 is DFQATT, CDR2 SNEGSKA, per germline (reference sequence). Trimming shortened V by 1 base and J by 4 bases, and 8 bases separated the two germline ends. The CDR3 loop spans 13 amino acids. CDR3 loop: CSARVSGNQPQHF. The CDR3 DNA is TGCAGTGCTAGAGTTTCAGGGAATCAGCCCCAGCATTTT.

This clonotype was seen a handful of times. V gene TRBV6-2 or TRBV6-3 combines with J gene TRBJ1-5; TRBD1 agrees at 7 bases. CDR3 length equals 15 residues. Germline values: CDR1 MNHEY, CDR2 SVGEGT. The V gene end was trimmed by 6 bases and the J gene end by 8 bases; junction bases not matched to a gene: 13. The CDR3 loop is CASSLRDSQGKPQHF. CDR3 DNA: TGTGCCAGCAGCCTACGGGACAGCCAAGGGAAGCCCCAGCATTTT.

At least ten counts were recorded for this clonotype. This rearrangement joins TRBV6-5 to TRBJ2-2; maybe TRBD2 (5 bases). The CDR3 covers 14 residues. Germline loops: CDR1 MNHEY, CDR2 SVGAGI. V was shortened by 2 bases and J by 4 bases, with 8 bases between the two germline ends. The CDR3 region is CASSYGLSTGELFF. In nucleotides, the CDR3 is TGTGCCAGCAGTTACGGACTGTCCACCGGGGAGCTGTTTTTT.

Ten or more counts support this clonotype. This chain uses TRBV29-1 with TRBJ1-5; D is unresolved. The CDR3 loop spans 13 amino acids. Germline CDR1 is SQVTM and CDR2 is ANQGSEA. The V gene lost 4 bases and the J gene lost 5 bases, with 12 bases spanning the gap. The CDR3 coding sequence is TGCAGCGTTGGCGACGGAACCCATCAGCCCCAGCATTTT. Protein product: CSVGDGTHQPQHF.

This clonotype was observed at least ten times. The rearrangement links TRBV5-1 to TRBJ1-1, with D unclear. Between the trimmed V and J ends, which lost 0 bases and 1 base, there was a span of 4 bases. The CDR3 length is 13 residues. Germline-derived CDR1 and CDR2 are SGHRS and YFSETQ. The CDR3 sequence is CASSLETNTEAFF. CDR3 in DNA: TGCGCCAGCAGCTTGGAGACGAACACTGAAGCTTTCTTT.

About this clonotype: Because it lacks the conserved phenylalanine or tryptophan at the end, this CDR3 is likely a read error. The DNA is left out, because the CDR3 cannot be placed on it with certainty; the CDR3 is given as TCRdb lists it. The chain combines TRBV4-3 with TRBJ1-2. The germline V gene has CDR1 LGHNA and CDR2 YSLEER. Both ends counted, the CDR3 spans 13 residues. The CDR3 reads CASSQDSYYGYIS.

Ten or more counts support this clonotype. The gene calls are TRBV7-9 and TRBJ2-5; TRBD2 matches 9 bases. Germline V gene data show CDR1 as SEHNR and CDR2 as FQNEAQ (reference sequence). This CDR3 comprises 16 residues. Trimming cost V 1 base and J 4 bases; bases outside gene matches: 7. The CDR3, as DNA: TGTGCCAGCAGCTTAGAGGGACTAGCAGCATCAGAGACCCAGTACTTC. The encoded protein is CASSLEGLAASETQYF.

The rearrangement links TRBV3-1 to TRBJ2-5; possible D gene TRBD1, 6 bases. The CDR3 covers 13 residues. Deletions cut 9 bases from V and 4 bases from J, with 15 bases between. Germline V gene sequence: CDR1 LGHDT, CDR2 YNNKEL (reference sequence). The CDR3 nucleotides read TGTGCCAGTAGTCCCACAGGGAGAGAGACCCAGTACTTC. Translated: CASSPTGRETQYF.

This clonotype was seen just once. V is TRBV7-2 and J is TRBJ2-7; 8 nucleotides match TRBD2. V dropped 5 bases and J dropped 2; count of bases not matched to a gene: 8. Looked up from germline, CDR1 is SGHTA and CDR2 is FQGNSA. This CDR3 spans 15 amino acids. For the CDR3, the DNA is TGTGCCAGCAGCCCCGGGGGGGCAAGGACCTACGAGCAGTACTTC. Translated: CASSPGGARTYEQYF.

V is TRBV28 and J is TRBJ1-2; D is possibly TRBD1 (5 bases). V gave up 10 bases and J gave up 7 bases, with 25 bases separating them. Germline V CDR1 and CDR2: MDHEN, SYDVKM. There are 15 residues in the CDR3. CDR3 in DNA: TGTGCCATCCCCCGGGGGTCTAATTCATTTGGTGGCTACACCTTC. It is translated as CAIPRGSNSFGGYTF.

The V call is TRBV20-1, the J call TRBJ1-4; D is ambiguous. The CDR3 totals 14 residues. V lost 0 bases to trimming and J lost 5 bases, with 10 bases between them. CDR1 and CDR2 (germline): DFQATT, SNEGSKA (reference sequence). The CDR3 reads CSARDRGTNEKLFF. The CDR3 DNA is TGCAGTGCTAGAGATCGGGGTACGAATGAAAAACTGTTTTTT.

This chain uses TRBV5-8 with TRBJ1-2; the match to TRBD1 covers 7 bases. This CDR3 is 13 amino acids long. CDR1 is SGHTS, CDR2 YDEGEE, per germline. V shed 4 bases and J 7 bases; nucleotides not matched to a gene: 7. The CDR3 region is CASSTRQGAGYTF. CDR3 bases: TGTGCCAGCAGCACAAGACAGGGCGCTGGCTACACCTTC.

The chain employs TRBV6-1 and TRBJ1-5; the D gene is possibly TRBD1 (6 bases). CDR1 MNHNS and CDR2 SASEGT come from the germline V gene. The CDR3 sequence is 15 residues long. V was trimmed by 5 bases and J by 2 bases, leaving 13 bases between them. In DNA form, the CDR3 reads TGTGCCAGCAGTCCAACAGGGCTGGGCAATCAGCCCCAGCATTTT. Translating gives CASSPTGLGNQPQHF.

The V gene is TRBV27, the J gene TRBJ2-7, with 9 bases that match TRBD1. V lost 6 bases, J lost 5 bases, and 8 bases stayed unmatched. The CDR3 totals 14 residues. CDR1 is MNHEY and CDR2 is SMNVEV in the germline V gene (reference sequence). This CDR3 is CASSAGTGNNEQYF. DNA of the CDR3: TGTGCCAGCAGCGCCGGGACAGGGAATAACGAGCAGTACTTC.

This clonotype was seen only a few times. This chain connects TRBV4-1 to TRBJ1-5; possible D gene TRBD1, 5 bases. V was shortened by 4 bases and J by 7 bases, with 17 bases between the two germline ends. Germline V lookup: CDR1 MGHRA, CDR2 YSYEKL. The CDR3 totals 15 residues. CDR3 nucleotide sequence: TGCGCCAGCAGCCCGGGGGGGACTGGGAGGCAGCCCCAGCATTTT. Its protein product is CASSPGGTGRQPQHF.

This clonotype was observed a handful of times. This chain joins TRBV5-1 and TRBJ2-2; 12 nucleotides align to TRBD2. CDR1 SGHRS and CDR2 YFSETQ come from the germline V gene. V lost 7 bases to trimming and J lost 1 base; unmatched junction nucleotides: 11. There are 18 residues in the CDR3. The CDR3 DNA follows: TGCGCCAGCTCCGGTCCGACTAGCGGGGGCCGGAACACCGGGGAGCTGTTTTTT. It encodes CASSGPTSGGRNTGELFF.

This clonotype was recorded a few times. V is TRBV28 and J is TRBJ2-1; D ambiguous. The CDR3 contains 13 residues. V lost 8 bases, J lost 1 base, and 9 bases lay in between. Germline CDR1 MDHEN, CDR2 SYDVKM. This CDR3 is CASLEESYNEQFF. CDR3 nucleotides: TGTGCCAGCCTTGAGGAATCCTACAATGAGCAGTTCTTC.

This clonotype has at least ten counts. The J gene is TRBJ1-2, the V gene TRBV12-3 or TRBV12-4; D unclear. The CDR3 runs 14 residues. V shed 2 bases and J shed 4 bases, with 11 bases lying between them. In nucleotides, the CDR3 is TGTGCCAGCAGTTTACGGGGAATGGTCTATGGCTACACCTTC. Its protein product is CASSLRGMVYGYTF.